Presented here are 10 T cell receptor beta chains from one specimen sequenced in a study of T-cell reconstitution after alpha-beta-depleted transplantation in children. Preparing the TCRbeta library involved the use of unique molecular identifiers. TCRdb reanalysed the PCR reads using MiXCR and keeps one entry per CDR3 protein. Of about 460,000 distinct CDR3 sequences in the sample, 8% to 11% were seen once. The sequencing here drew on PBMCs, taken before TCRalphabeta/CD19-depleted stem cell transplant. The receptors stem from a child under 10 years old with inherited bone marrow failure, due to receive a stem cell transplant.

In its sample, this clonotype was seen many times. The J gene is TRBJ1-2, the V gene TRBV7-2, with D possibly TRBD1 on 5 matching bases. CDR1 SGHTA and CDR2 FQGNSA come from the germline V gene. The CDR3 runs 13 residues. V was cut by 4 bases and J by 4 bases, with 10 bases left in between. The CDR3 nucleotides are TGTGCCAGCAGCTCGACGGGGGGCTATGGCTACACCTTC. Encoded protein: CASSSTGGYGYTF.

This clonotype was counted only a few times. The gene calls are TRBV4-1 and TRBJ2-1, with 7 nucleotides matching TRBD2. V lost 8 bases, J lost 3 bases, and 4 bases stayed unmatched. This CDR3 has 13 residues. CDR1 and CDR2 from the germline V gene are MGHRA and YSYEKL. This CDR3 reads CASWGGIYNEQFF. DNA for the CDR3: TGCGCCAGCTGGGGGGGGATCTACAATGAGCAGTTCTTC.

This clonotype was counted many times. V gene TRBV6-5 combines with J gene TRBJ2-2; TRBD2 matches at 10 bases. V trimming: 5 bases; J trimming: 7 bases; junction bases outside the gene matches: 7. Germline CDR1 and CDR2: MNHEY and SVGAGI. This CDR3 is built from 15 residues. CDR3 residues: CASSPPGLAVGELFF. CDR3 coding DNA: TGTGCCAGCAGTCCCCCCGGACTAGCGGTCGGGGAGCTGTTTTTT.

The V and J genes are TRBV3-1 and TRBJ2-1, with 7 bases aligning to TRBD2. Germline trimming cut 3 bases from V and 11 bases from J; bases unmatched to any gene: 7. This CDR3 has 13 amino acids. Germline CDR1 is LGHDT and CDR2 is YNNKEL (reference sequence). CDR3 nucleotides: TGTGCCAGCAGCCACCCGGGGGGAAACAAGCAGTTCTTC. Residues: CASSHPGGNKQFF.

The V call is TRBV18, the J call TRBJ1-1, with D perhaps TRBD1 (5 bases). The germline V gene encodes CDR1 KGHSH and CDR2 LQKENI. The CDR3 is made up of 17 amino acids. V gave up 3 bases and J gave up 2 bases, with 19 bases separating them. CDR3: CASSPLAATWGNTEAFF. DNA of the CDR3: TGTGCCAGCTCACCCCTGGCGGCAACCTGGGGCAACACTGAAGCTTTCTTT.

With respect to this clonotype: A clone one base away is much larger, so this may be a read error. This chain joins TRBV4-3 and TRBJ2-1; TRBD2 matches 9 bases. Germline-derived CDR1 and CDR2 are LGHNA and YSLEER. The trim removed 4 bases at V and 8 bases at J, leaving 12 bases unmatched. The CDR3 loop spans 16 amino acids. The CDR3 sequence is CASSLTRLAAYHEQFF. The DNA of the CDR3 is TGCGCCAGCAGCCTTACTCGACTAGCGGCTTACCATGAGCAGTTCTTC.

The chain employs TRBV6-1 and TRBJ2-4; the D is unclear. Germline V CDR1 and CDR2: MNHNS, SASEGT. Trimming shortened V by 2 bases and J by 5 bases, and 16 bases separated the two germline ends. The CDR3 covers 16 residues. CDR3 in DNA: TGTGCCAGCAGTGAAAGACCGCCTAAACCTCAAAACATTCAGTACTTC. Amino acids: CASSERPPKPQNIQYF.

This clonotype was observed a few times. The chain recombines TRBV2 with TRBJ2-3; D gene uncertain. Per germline, CDR1 SNHLY and CDR2 FYNNEI. V was shortened by 1 base and J by 2 bases, with 10 bases between the two germline ends. CDR3 length: 15 amino acids. The CDR3: CASSEGPAATDTQYF. In nucleotides, the CDR3 is TGTGCCAGCAGTGAAGGGCCGGCCGCCACAGATACGCAGTATTTT.

This clonotype showed up many times. The chain recombines TRBV27 with TRBJ1-6, with D possibly matching TRBD1 (5 bases). V lost 3 bases to trimming and J lost 8 bases, with 11 bases between them. The CDR3 totals 14 residues. Germline V CDR1 and CDR2: MNHEY, SMNVEV (reference sequence). CDR3 nucleotides: TGTGCCAGCAGTTTTGTCCGGGGGGATTCACCCCTCCACTTT. Translated: CASSFVRGDSPLHF.

In this sample, this clonotype turned up a few times. V usage is TRBV15 and J usage is TRBJ2-2; TRBD2 might be the D (6 bases). The CDR3 extends over 15 amino acids. CDR1 and CDR2 from the germline V gene are LNHNV and YYDKDF (reference sequence). The V and J ends lost 0 bases and 5 bases respectively, with 10 bases between them. The CDR3 reads CATSRDVGGTGELFF. The CDR3 DNA sequence: TGTGCCACCAGCAGAGATGTAGGAGGGACCGGGGAGCTGTTTTTT.